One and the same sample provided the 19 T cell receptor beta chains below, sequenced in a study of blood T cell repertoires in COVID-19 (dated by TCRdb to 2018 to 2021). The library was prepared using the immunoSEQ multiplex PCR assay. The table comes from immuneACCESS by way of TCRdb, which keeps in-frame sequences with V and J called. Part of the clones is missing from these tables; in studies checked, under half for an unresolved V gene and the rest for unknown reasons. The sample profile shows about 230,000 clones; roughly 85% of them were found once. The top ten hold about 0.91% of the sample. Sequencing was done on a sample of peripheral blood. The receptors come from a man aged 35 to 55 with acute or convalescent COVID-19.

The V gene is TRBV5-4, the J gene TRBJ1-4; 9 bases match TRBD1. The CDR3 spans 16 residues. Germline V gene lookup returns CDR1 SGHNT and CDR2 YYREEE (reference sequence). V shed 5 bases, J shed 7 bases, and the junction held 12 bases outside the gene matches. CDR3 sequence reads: CASSGRPGQGVEKLFF. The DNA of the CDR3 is TGTGCCAGCAGTGGACGGCCGGGACAGGGTGTTGAAAAACTGTTTTTT.

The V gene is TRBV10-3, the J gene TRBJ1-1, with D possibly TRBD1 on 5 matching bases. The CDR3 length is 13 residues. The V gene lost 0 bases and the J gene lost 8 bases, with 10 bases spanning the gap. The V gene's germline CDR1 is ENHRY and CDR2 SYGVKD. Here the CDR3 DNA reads TGTGCCATCAGTGAGTCACGCGGGGGAGAAGCTTTCTTT. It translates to CAISESRGGEAFF.

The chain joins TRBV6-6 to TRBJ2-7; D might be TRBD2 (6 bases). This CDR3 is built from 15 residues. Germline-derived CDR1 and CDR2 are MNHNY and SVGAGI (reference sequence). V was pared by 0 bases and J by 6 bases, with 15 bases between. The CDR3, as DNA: TGTGCCAGCAGTTACTCTGTCGGGGGAAGGGGCGAGCAGTACTTC. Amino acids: CASSYSVGGRGEQYF.

In DNA, the CDR3 is TGTGCCAGCAGTATGACAGCTACCTCGAAAAGCAATCAGCCCCAGCATTTT. Its translation is CASSMTATSKSNQPQHF. The chain recombines TRBV6-7 with TRBJ1-5, with D possibly being TRBD1 (5 bases). Being an ORF, TRBV6-7 has a function that is uncertain. Trimming stripped 5 bases from V and 1 base from J, with 18 bases between. CDR3 size: 17 residues.

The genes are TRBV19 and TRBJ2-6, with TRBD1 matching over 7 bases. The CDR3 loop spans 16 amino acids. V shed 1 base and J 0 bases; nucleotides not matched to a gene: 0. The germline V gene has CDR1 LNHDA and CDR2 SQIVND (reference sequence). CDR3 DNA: TGTGCCAGTAGTATAGGACAGGGCTCTGGGGCCAACGTCCTGACTTTC. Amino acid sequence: CASSIGQGSGANVLTF.

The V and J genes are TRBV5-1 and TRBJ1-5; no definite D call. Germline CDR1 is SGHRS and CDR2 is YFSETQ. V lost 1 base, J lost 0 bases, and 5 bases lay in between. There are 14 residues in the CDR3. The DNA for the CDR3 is TGCGCCAGCAGCTTGTCCAGTAGCAATCAGCCCCAGCATTTT. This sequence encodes CASSLSSSNQPQHF.

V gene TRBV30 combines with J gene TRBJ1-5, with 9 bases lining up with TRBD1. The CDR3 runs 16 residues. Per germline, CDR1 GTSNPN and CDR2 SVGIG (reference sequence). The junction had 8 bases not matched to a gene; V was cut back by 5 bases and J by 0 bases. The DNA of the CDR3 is TGTGCCTGGGCTACACAGGGGGCGATTAGCAATCAGCCCCAGCATTTT. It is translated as CAWATQGAISNQPQHF.

DNA for the CDR3: TGTGCCAGCTCACCGTCCGGGACAGGCCCACAGGGCCCGACATATGGCTACACCTTC. The encoded protein is CASSPSGTGPQGPTYGYTF. The genes are TRBV18 and TRBJ1-2, with TRBD1 identical over 8 bases. There are 19 residues in the CDR3. Looked up from germline, CDR1 is KGHSH and CDR2 is LQKENI. V shed 3 bases and J 5 bases; nucleotides not matched to a gene: 20.

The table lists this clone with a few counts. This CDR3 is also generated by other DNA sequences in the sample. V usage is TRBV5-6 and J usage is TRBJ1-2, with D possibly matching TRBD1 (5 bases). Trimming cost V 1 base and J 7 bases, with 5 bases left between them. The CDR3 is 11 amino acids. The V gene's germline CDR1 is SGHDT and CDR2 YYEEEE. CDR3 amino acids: CASSLRGGYTF. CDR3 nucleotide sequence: TGTGCCAGCAGCTTGAGGGGTGGCTACACCTTC. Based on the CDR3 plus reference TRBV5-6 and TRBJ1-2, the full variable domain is DAGVTQSPTHLIKTRGQQVTLRCSPKSGHDTVSWYQQALGQGPQFIFQYYEEEERQRGNFPDRFSGHQFPNYSSELNVNALLLGDSALYLCASSLRGGYTFGSGTRLTVV.

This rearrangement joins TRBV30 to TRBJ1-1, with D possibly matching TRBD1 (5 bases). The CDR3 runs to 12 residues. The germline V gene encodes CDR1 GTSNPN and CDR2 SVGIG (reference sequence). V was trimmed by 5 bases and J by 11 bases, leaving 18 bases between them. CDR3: CAWFRRGRDAFF. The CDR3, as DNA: TGTGCCTGGTTCAGGCGGGGACGGGATGCTTTCTTT. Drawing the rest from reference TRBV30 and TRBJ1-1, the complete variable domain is SQTIHQWPATLVQPVGSPLSLECTVEGTSNPNLYWYRQAAGRGLQLLFYSVGIGQISSEVPQNLSASRPQDRQFILSSKKLLLSDSGFYLCAWFRRGRDAFFGQGTRLTVV.

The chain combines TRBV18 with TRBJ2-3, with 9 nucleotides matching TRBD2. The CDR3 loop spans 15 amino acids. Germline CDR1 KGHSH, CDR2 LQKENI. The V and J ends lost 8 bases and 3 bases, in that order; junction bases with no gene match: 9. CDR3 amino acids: CASRRGSGGTDTQYF. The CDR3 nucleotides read TGTGCCAGCCGCCGTGGTAGCGGGGGTACAGATACGCAGTATTTT.

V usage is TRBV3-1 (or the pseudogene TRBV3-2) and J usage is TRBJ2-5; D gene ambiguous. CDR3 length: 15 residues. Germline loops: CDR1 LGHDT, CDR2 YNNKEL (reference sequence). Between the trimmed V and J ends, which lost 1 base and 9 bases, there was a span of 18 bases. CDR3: CASSQGRSMKMAQYF. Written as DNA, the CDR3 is TGTGCCAGCAGCCAAGGCAGGTCCATGAAAATGGCCCAGTACTTC.

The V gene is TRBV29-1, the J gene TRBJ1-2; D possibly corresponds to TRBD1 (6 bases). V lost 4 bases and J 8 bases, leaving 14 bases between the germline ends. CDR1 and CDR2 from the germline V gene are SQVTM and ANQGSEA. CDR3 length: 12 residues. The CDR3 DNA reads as TGCAGCGTTGTAGGGGGGGCCGGCGGCTACACCTTC. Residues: CSVVGGAGGYTF.

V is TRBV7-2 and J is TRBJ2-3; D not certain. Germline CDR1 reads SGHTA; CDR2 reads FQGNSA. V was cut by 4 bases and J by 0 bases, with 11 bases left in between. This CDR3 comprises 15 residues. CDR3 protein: CASSSFLTSTDTQYF. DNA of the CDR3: TGTGCCAGCAGCTCGTTCTTAACTAGCACAGATACGCAGTATTTT.

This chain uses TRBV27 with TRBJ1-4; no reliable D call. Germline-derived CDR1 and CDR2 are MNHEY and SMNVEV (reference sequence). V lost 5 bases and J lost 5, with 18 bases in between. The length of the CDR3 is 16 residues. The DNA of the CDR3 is TGTGCCAGCAGTCTTACACGGAATGGGCTAAATGAAAAACTGTTTTTT. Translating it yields CASSLTRNGLNEKLFF.

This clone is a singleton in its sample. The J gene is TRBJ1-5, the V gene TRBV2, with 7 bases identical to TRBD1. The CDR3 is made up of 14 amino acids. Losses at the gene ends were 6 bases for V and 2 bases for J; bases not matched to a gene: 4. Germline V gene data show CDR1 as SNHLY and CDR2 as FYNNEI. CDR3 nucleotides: TGTGCCAGCAGCTCCGGGACAGGCAATCAGCCCCAGCATTTT. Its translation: CASSSGTGNQPQHF. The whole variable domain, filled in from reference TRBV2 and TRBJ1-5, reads EPEVTQTPSHQVTQMGQEVILRCVPISNHLYFYWYRQILGQKVEFLVSFYNNEISEKSEIFDDQFSVERPDGSNFTLKIRSTKLEDSAMYFCASSSGTGNQPQHFGDGTRLSIL.

This CDR3 is CASSKDTGSAGELFF. CDR3 bases: TGTGCCAGTAGTAAAGACACAGGGTCGGCCGGGGAGCTGTTTTTT. The rearrangement joins TRBV19 to TRBJ2-2; D is perhaps TRBD1 (6 bases). CDR1 and CDR2 from the germline V gene are LNHDA and SQIVND (reference sequence). Between the trimmed V and J ends, which lost 4 bases and 6 bases, there was a span of 15 bases. This CDR3 contains 15 residues.

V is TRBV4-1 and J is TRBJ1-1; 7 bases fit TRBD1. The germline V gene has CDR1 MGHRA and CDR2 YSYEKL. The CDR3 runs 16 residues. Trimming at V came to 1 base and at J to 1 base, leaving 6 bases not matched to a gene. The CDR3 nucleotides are TGCGCCAGCAGCCAAGCAAGAGGGGGCTCGAACACTGAAGCTTTCTTT. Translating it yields CASSQARGGSNTEAFF.

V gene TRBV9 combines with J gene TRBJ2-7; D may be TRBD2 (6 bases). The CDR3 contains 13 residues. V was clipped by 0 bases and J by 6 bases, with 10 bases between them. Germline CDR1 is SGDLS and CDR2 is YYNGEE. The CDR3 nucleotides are TGTGCCAGCAGCGTAGCGGACGGGGGCGAGCAGTACTTC. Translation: CASSVADGGEQYF.